This entry concerns a single TCR beta chain. Just one base apart from a much larger clone, this may be a read error. Two-round multiplex PCR amplified TCR beta CDR3 from genomic DNA. Round one of PCR was performed, and it used primers specific to each TRBV and TRBJ gene. From the multiplex PCR reads, TCRdb called clonotypes with MiXCR, one entry per CDR3 protein. The sample contains fewer than 40,000 distinct CDR3 sequences, approximately 35% of which appear only once. Every member of the patient group was node-negative on CT and PET/CT (none had prior chemotherapy, radiotherapy or other malignancies). These data originate in a study of prognosis after radiotherapy for stage I lung cancer. J gave up 9 bases and V 1 base, and 12 bases lay outside the gene matches. CDR1 is MGHRA, CDR2 YSYEKL, per germline. The CDR3 extends over 17 amino acids.

The clonotype comes from a donor aged 50 or older with non-small cell lung cancer. Source: PBMCs, taken before or after stereotactic body radiation therapy (not recorded which). The chain uses TRBV4-1 and TRBJ2-2, with 9 bases that match TRBD1. CDR3 in amino acids: CASSQGGGTGWTWELFF. The CDR3 DNA reads as TGCGCCAGCAGCCAAGGGGGGGGGACAGGGTGGACCTGGGAGCTGTTTTTT.